These 22 T cell receptor beta chains originate from one sample sequenced in a study of shared clonotypes between healthy human individuals. TCRdb keeps only in-frame clones here, not all; method: immunoSEQ multiplex PCR. The repertoire includes approximately 2.3 million clones, more than 80% of them detected once, and 0.35% to 0.5% sits in the top ten. The sample comprised naive CD4+ T cells from PBMCs. Documented subset: CD45RA+ positively selected. These receptors all stem from a man younger than 35 in good health. Some clones in this sample may be carry-over from other donors' samples.

The chain joins TRBV30 to TRBJ2-7; a weak D match, TRBD1 (5 bases). V was cut by 3 bases and J by 2 bases, with 17 bases left in between. The length of the CDR3 is 15 residues. Germline CDR1 reads GTSNPN; CDR2 reads SVGIG (reference sequence). CDR3 protein: CAWSRDSFRTYEQYF. DNA of the CDR3: TGTGCCTGGAGCCGCGACAGCTTCCGTACCTACGAGCAGTACTTC.

The V call is TRBV30, the J call TRBJ2-1; D unresolved. Trimming removed 6 bases at V and 6 bases at J, with 9 bases between. CDR1 and CDR2 (germline): GTSNPN, SVGIG (reference sequence). The CDR3 extends over 11 amino acids. The CDR3 here is CACHAANEQFF. CDR3 bases: TGTGCCTGCCATGCCGCCAATGAGCAGTTCTTC.

The chain employs TRBV9 and TRBJ2-7; D uncertain. Germline loops: CDR1 SGDLS, CDR2 YYNGEE. The CDR3 is made up of 13 amino acids. V was trimmed by 4 bases and J by 6 bases, leaving 14 bases between them. The CDR3: CASSPQTRGEQYF. For the CDR3, the DNA is TGTGCCAGCAGCCCGCAGACCCGCGGCGAGCAGTACTTC.

As regards this clone: Other nucleotide sequences in the sample specify the same CDR3. This chain joins TRBV5-6 and TRBJ2-5; no clear D. Germline CDR1 reads SGHDT; CDR2 reads YYEEEE. This CDR3 is built from 11 residues. V was clipped by 2 bases and J by 5 bases, with 4 bases between them. The CDR3 here is CASSFSETQYF. The CDR3 DNA reads as TGTGCCAGCAGCTTCAGTGAGACCCAGTACTTC.

The genes are TRBV2 and TRBJ2-1; D gene unclear. The CDR3 is 13 residues long. From germline, CDR1 is SNHLY and CDR2 FYNNEI. Trimming pared 2 bases from V and 9 bases from J, leaving 11 bases between. The CDR3 here is CASSESGFGEQFF. CDR3 nucleotides: TGTGCCAGCAGTGAATCCGGATTTGGTGAGCAGTTCTTC.

With regard to this clone: The same CDR3 is also encoded by other DNA sequences in this sample. V is TRBV27 and J is TRBJ1-2, with D hard to call. This CDR3 contains 13 residues. Germline CDR1 reads MNHEY; CDR2 reads SMNVEV (reference sequence). Trimming took off 0 bases at V and 7 bases at J, with 9 bases between the two ends. The CDR3 bases are TGTGCCAGCAGTTTATCTGCCGGTTCTGGCTACACCTTC. As protein: CASSLSAGSGYTF.

The chain combines TRBV5-8 with TRBJ1-3, with D uncertain. V was cut by 0 bases and J by 4 bases, with 11 bases left in between. CDR1 and CDR2 (germline): SGHTS, YDEGEE. The CDR3 is 15 residues long. The CDR3 region has the DNA TGTGCCAGCAGCTTGGCCCTTTGGAGGGGAAACACCATATATTTT. Residues: CASSLALWRGNTIYF.

The V and J genes are TRBV28 and TRBJ2-5, with 9 bases fitting TRBD1. J gave up 0 bases and V 6 bases, and 11 bases lay outside the gene matches. The CDR3 totals 17 residues. Looked up from germline, CDR1 is MDHEN and CDR2 is SYDVKM. CDR3 loop: CASRSHGQGRYQETQYF. CDR3 sequence (DNA): TGTGCCAGCAGGTCACACGGACAGGGGCGGTACCAAGAGACCCAGTACTTC.

V is TRBV7-2 and J is TRBJ1-1, with TRBD1 identical over 7 bases. CDR3 length: 15 amino acids. Germline V gives CDR1 SGHTA, CDR2 FQGNSA. The trim removed 1 base at V and 1 base at J, leaving 3 bases unmatched. CDR3 DNA sequence: TGTGCCAGCAGCTTAGGGGGACAGCAGAACACTGAAGCTTTCTTT. Its translation is CASSLGGQQNTEAFF. Looking up the rest from reference TRBV7-2 and TRBJ1-1 gives the full variable domain: GAGVSQSPSNKVTEKGKDVELRCDPISGHTALYWYRQSLGQGLEFLIYFQGNSAPDKSGLPSDRFSAERTGGSVSTLTIQRTQQEDSAVYLCASSLGGQQNTEAFFGQGTRLTVV.

The chain links TRBV25-1 to TRBJ2-3; unclear D gene. The CDR3 extends over 15 amino acids. Germline CDR1 and CDR2: MGHDK and SYGVNS. V was shortened by 3 bases and J by 0 bases, with 10 bases between the two germline ends. CDR3 amino acids: CASSDLQSSTDTQYF. The CDR3 DNA is TGTGCCAGCAGTGATCTCCAGTCTAGCACAGATACGCAGTATTTT.

The V gene is TRBV5-4, the J gene TRBJ2-2; TRBD2 aligns across 10 bases. This CDR3 is built from 15 residues. With V trimmed by 4 bases and J by 4 bases, 4 bases remained unmatched. The germline gives CDR1 SGHNT, CDR2 YYREEE (reference sequence). The CDR3 loop reads CASSSGLAVTGELFF. In DNA form, the CDR3 reads TGTGCCAGCAGCAGCGGACTAGCGGTCACCGGGGAGCTGTTTTTT.

Regarding this clone: This sample includes further DNA sequences coding for the same CDR3. The V gene is TRBV5-1, the J gene TRBJ2-7; 8 bases align to TRBD1. The germline V gene has CDR1 SGHRS and CDR2 YFSETQ. With 3 bases clipped from V and 5 bases from J, the junction kept 10 bases outside the gene matches. The CDR3 extends over 15 amino acids. The CDR3 DNA follows: TGCGCCAGCAGCTCCTCCGGGACAGGCGGCAACGAGCAGTACTTC. This gives the protein CASSSSGTGGNEQYF.

The chain links TRBV7-9 to TRBJ2-1, with a weak D call TRBD2 (6 bases). The CDR3 covers 15 residues. CDR1 is SEHNR and CDR2 is FQNEAQ in the germline V gene (reference sequence). Deletions cut 6 bases from V and 3 bases from J, with 15 bases between. The CDR3 coding sequence is TGTGCCAGCAGTCCTTCGGGGGAGAGCTACAATGAGCAGTTCTTC. This gives the protein CASSPSGESYNEQFF.

CDR3 in amino acids: CASSTSGRSGSDTQYF. In DNA form, the CDR3 reads TGTGCCAGCAGCACTAGCGGGAGGTCGGGTTCAGATACGCAGTATTTT. The chain employs TRBV11-3 and TRBJ2-3, with TRBD2 matching over 12 bases. J lost 4 bases, V lost 5 bases, and 7 bases had no gene match. Germline V gene data show CDR1 as SGHNT and CDR2 as YENEEA. The CDR3 totals 16 residues.

This clone has only a few counts. This same CDR3 is encoded by further DNA sequences in the sample. The V and J genes are TRBV5-1 and TRBJ1-1; unclear D gene. CDR3 length: 14 amino acids. CDR1 SGHRS and CDR2 YFSETQ come from the germline V gene. With 0 bases removed from V and 1 base from J, the gap between germline ends came to 7 bases. CDR3 in amino acids: CASSLAPGNTEAFF. For the CDR3, the DNA is TGCGCCAGCAGCTTGGCGCCAGGGAACACTGAAGCTTTCTTT.

The chain is built from TRBV7-8 and TRBJ2-3; D might be TRBD2 (6 bases). V lost 6 bases to trimming and J lost 0 bases, with 16 bases between them. Germline values: CDR1 SGHVS, CDR2 FQNEAQ. CDR3 length equals 16 residues. This CDR3 reads CASRPRPAGSTDTQYF. The CDR3 nucleotides read TGTGCCAGCAGGCCTCGGCCGGCGGGGAGCACAGATACGCAGTATTTT.

V is TRBV5-1 and J is TRBJ2-5, with TRBD1 matching 10 bases. The J segment lost 5 bases and the V segment lost 1 base, leaving 5 bases of the junction unmatched. This CDR3 is built from 15 residues. The germline V gene encodes CDR1 SGHRS and CDR2 YFSETQ. The CDR3 coding sequence is TGCGCCAGCAGCTTGACGGGGGACAGGGGCGAGACCCAGTACTTC. It is translated as CASSLTGDRGETQYF.

On this clone: Other DNA variants within this sample encode the same CDR3. The J gene is TRBJ1-2, the V gene TRBV28, with TRBD1 as a possible D gene (5 bases). Trimming pared 2 bases from V and 2 bases from J, leaving 6 bases between. The CDR3 runs to 13 residues. Looked up from germline, CDR1 is MDHEN and CDR2 is SYDVKM. In DNA, the CDR3 is TGTGCCAGCAGTTTACCAGGGAACTATGGCTACACCTTC. Translating gives CASSLPGNYGYTF.

The chain has TRBV28 and TRBJ2-1, with 12 bases matching TRBD2. The CDR3 consists of 12 residues. V gave up 5 bases and J gave up 12 bases; unmatched junction bases: 2. Per the germline V gene, CDR1 is MDHEN and CDR2 is SYDVKM. The CDR3 DNA is TGTGCCAGCAGTCTAGCGGGAGGGACGCAGTTCTTC. As protein: CASSLAGGTQFF. Variable domain in full (rest from reference TRBV28 and TRBJ2-1): DVKVTQSSRYLVKRTGEKVFLECVQDMDHENMFWYRQDPGLGLRLIYFSYDVKMKEKGDIPEGYSVSREKKERFSLILESASTNQTSMYLCASSLAGGTQFFGPGTRLTVL.

This clone was seen a handful of times. V gene TRBV5-4 combines with J gene TRBJ2-1; 10 bases map to TRBD2. The germline V gene has CDR1 SGHNT and CDR2 YYREEE (reference sequence). CDR3 length: 15 residues. Germline trimming cut 3 bases from V and 2 bases from J; bases unmatched to any gene: 2. The CDR3 region is CASSYLAGAYNEQFF. The CDR3 nucleotides read TGTGCCAGCAGCTACCTAGCGGGAGCCTACAATGAGCAGTTCTTC.

The V call is TRBV6-1, the J call TRBJ1-3; D gene ambiguous. The CDR3 covers 15 residues. V was clipped by 4 bases and J by 0 bases, with 10 bases between them. CDR1 is MNHNS, CDR2 SASEGT, per germline. The CDR3 loop is CASSVQRHSGNTIYF. CDR3 coding DNA: TGTGCCAGCAGTGTACAGCGTCACTCTGGAAACACCATATATTTT.

This clone was found once. The chain links TRBV5-1 to TRBJ2-1, with 9 bases matching TRBD2. V shed 1 base, J shed 5 bases, and the junction held 4 bases outside the gene matches. Germline V CDR1 and CDR2: SGHRS, YFSETQ. The CDR3 has 15 amino acids. This chain's CDR3 is CASSLSASGNNEQFF. CDR3 coding DNA: TGCGCCAGCAGCTTGTCGGCTAGCGGGAACAATGAGCAGTTCTTC.